Below are 22 T cell receptor beta chains sequenced from a single sample in a study of CD8 T cells in Susac syndrome. The RNA input was about 0.45 to 1 ug, and it was reverse transcribed with random hexamers. In TCRdb, the immunoSEQ multiplex PCR reads were re-called with MiXCR into one record per CDR3 protein. Among about 69,000 distinct CDR3 sequences listed, roughly 90% were seen once. The sequencing input was CD8+ T cells from PBMCs. These receptor sequences come from a human donor with multiple sclerosis.

The chain combines TRBV6-1 with TRBJ2-7; 13 nucleotides line up with TRBD2. V dropped 4 bases and J dropped 2; count of bases not matched to a gene: 5. The CDR3 has 16 amino acids. Germline values: CDR1 MNHNS, CDR2 SASEGT. The CDR3 spells CASSARTSGGTYEQYF. The CDR3 region has the DNA TGTGCCAGCAGTGCCCGGACTAGCGGGGGTACCTACGAGCAGTACTTC.

The DNA of the CDR3 is TGTGCCAGCAGCCCAGGGATCCCTCAGGGGACTGAAGCTTTCTTT. Protein: CASSPGIPQGTEAFF. The chain is built from TRBV21-1 and TRBJ1-1; the table's D call, TRBD1, has no DNA check behind it. TRBV21-1 is marked as a pseudogene. The CDR3 is 15 amino acids.

The V gene is TRBV6-2 or TRBV6-3, the J gene TRBJ2-1, with a weak D call TRBD2 (5 bases). CDR3 length: 16 residues. The V end lost 1 base, the J end lost 2 bases, and 12 bases lay between the germline ends. CDR1 and CDR2 (germline): MNHEY, SVGEGT. For the CDR3, the DNA is TGTGCCAGCAGTTACTGGGGAGAAAGTACCTACAATGAGCAGTTCTTC. It specifies CASSYWGESTYNEQFF.

V and J are TRBV30 and TRBJ1-6; D perhaps matches TRBD1 (5 bases). V gave up 4 bases and J gave up 4 bases, with 14 bases separating them. This CDR3 has 15 amino acids. Per germline, CDR1 GTSNPN and CDR2 SVGIG (reference sequence). CDR3 amino acids: CAWTGGDGYNSPLHF. CDR3 sequence (DNA): TGTGCCTGGACCGGCGGGGACGGGTATAATTCACCCCTCCACTTT.

The chain carries TRBV19 and TRBJ1-1; D gene ambiguous. Germline V lookup: CDR1 LNHDA, CDR2 SQIVND (reference sequence). The CDR3 runs to 16 residues. Trimming stripped 1 base from V and 2 bases from J, with 14 bases between. The CDR3: CASSIVWGGPNTEAFF. The DNA of the CDR3 is TGTGCCAGTAGTATAGTTTGGGGAGGACCAAACACTGAAGCTTTCTTT. Variable domain in full (rest from reference TRBV19 and TRBJ1-1): DGGITQSPKYLFRKEGQNVTLSCEQNLNHDAMYWYRQDPGQGLRLIYYSQIVNDFQKGDIAEGYSVSREKKESFPLTVTSAQKNPTAFYLCASSIVWGGPNTEAFFGQGTRLTVV.

This rearrangement joins TRBV19 to TRBJ2-6; no firm D call. V lost 1 base and J 1 base, leaving 5 bases between the germline ends. The CDR3 length is 15 residues. CDR1 is LNHDA, CDR2 SQIVND, per germline (reference sequence). As DNA, the CDR3 is TGTGCCAGTAGTATAGGTCAGTCTGGGGCCAACGTCCTGACTTTC. It is translated as CASSIGQSGANVLTF. Full variable domain (rest looked up from reference TRBV19 and TRBJ2-6): DGGITQSPKYLFRKEGQNVTLSCEQNLNHDAMYWYRQDPGQGLRLIYYSQIVNDFQKGDIAEGYSVSREKKESFPLTVTSAQKNPTAFYLCASSIGQSGANVLTFGAGSRLTVL.

The J gene is TRBJ1-2, the V gene TRBV29-1; 12 bases are shared with TRBD1. The germline V gene encodes CDR1 SQVTM and CDR2 ANQGSEA. V shed 6 bases, J shed 7 bases, and the junction held 6 bases outside the gene matches. The CDR3 covers 13 residues. As DNA, the CDR3 is TGCAGCGTCCATGGGACAGGGGGCGGTGGCTACACCTTC. Translation gives CSVHGTGGGGYTF.

The gene calls are TRBV6-5 and TRBJ1-1, with D uncertain. The V end lost 2 bases, the J end lost 1 base, and 17 bases lay between the germline ends. The CDR3 covers 17 residues. Germline CDR1 and CDR2: MNHEY and SVGAGI. The CDR3 DNA reads as TGTGCCAGCAGTTACCCACTAACCGGACGGAGGAACACTGAAGCTTTCTTT. It specifies CASSYPLTGRRNTEAFF.

The chain employs TRBV2 and TRBJ2-1; 7 nucleotides agree with TRBD2. Germline V CDR1 and CDR2: SNHLY, FYNNEI. This CDR3 has 15 amino acids. J was trimmed by 4 bases and V by 1 base; bases with no gene match: 4. The CDR3 sequence: CASSEDRGLYNEQFF. The DNA for the CDR3 is TGTGCCAGCAGTGAAGATAGGGGACTATACAATGAGCAGTTCTTC.

The chain joins TRBV5-1 to TRBJ2-2; no reliable D call. The CDR3 loop spans 17 amino acids. V shed 0 bases and J shed 0 bases, with 12 bases lying between them. The germline gives CDR1 SGHRS, CDR2 YFSETQ. This chain's CDR3 is CASSLVWERANTGELFF. Written as DNA, the CDR3 is TGCGCCAGCAGCTTGGTGTGGGAAAGAGCGAACACCGGGGAGCTGTTTTTT.

This rearrangement joins TRBV4-1 to TRBJ2-3; D is uncertain. Germline V gives CDR1 MGHRA, CDR2 YSYEKL. V was pared by 0 bases and J by 4 bases, with 5 bases between. CDR3 length equals 13 residues. CDR3 nucleotide sequence: TGCGCCAGCAGCCAAGATGAGCCAGATACGCAGTATTTT. Protein product: CASSQDEPDTQYF.

The V call is TRBV4-3, the J call TRBJ2-1; D is possibly TRBD2 (6 bases). The germline V gene has CDR1 LGHNA and CDR2 YSLEER. Trimming cost V 4 bases and J 3 bases, with 13 bases left between them. The CDR3 length is 15 residues. Here the CDR3 DNA reads TGCGCCAGCAGCCGAGACGGACTATTCTACAATGAGCAGTTCTTC. It is translated as CASSRDGLFYNEQFF.

This clonotype showed up just once. The chain links TRBV30 to TRBJ1-5; possibly TRBD1 for D (5 bases). Trimming cost V 2 bases and J 6 bases, with 14 bases left between them. CDR3 length: 14 residues. CDR1 and CDR2 (germline): GTSNPN, SVGIG (reference sequence). CDR3 sequence reads: CAWSLGTSGQPQHF. CDR3 in DNA: TGTGCCTGGAGTTTGGGGACCTCGGGTCAGCCCCAGCATTTT. Looking up the rest from reference TRBV30 and TRBJ1-5 gives the full variable domain: SQTIHQWPATLVQPVGSPLSLECTVEGTSNPNLYWYRQAAGRGLQLLFYSVGIGQISSEVPQNLSASRPQDRQFILSSKKLLLSDSGFYLCAWSLGTSGQPQHFGDGTRLSIL.

The chain combines TRBV7-9 with TRBJ1-2; 8 bases map to TRBD1. V was pared by 3 bases and J by 5 bases, with 5 bases of the junction left unmatched. CDR1 and CDR2 from the germline V gene are SEHNR and FQNEAQ (reference sequence). The CDR3 contains 14 residues. The CDR3 DNA sequence: TGTGCCAGCAGCTTCGACAGGGGTTGGTATGGCTACACCTTC. It codes for CASSFDRGWYGYTF.

The gene calls are TRBV14 and TRBJ2-1; D gene uncertain. This CDR3 spans 16 amino acids. V shed 0 bases and J shed 3 bases, with 12 bases lying between them. The germline CDR1 and CDR2 sequences are SGHDN and FVKESK. CDR3: CASSQESQNLYNEQFF. For the CDR3, the DNA is TGTGCCAGCAGCCAAGAATCTCAAAACCTCTACAATGAGCAGTTCTTC. The full variable domain, completed using reference TRBV14 and TRBJ2-1, is EAGVTQFPSHSVIEKGQTVTLRCDPISGHDNLYWYRRVMGKEIKFLLHFVKESKQDESGMPNNRFLAERTGGTYSTLKVQPAELEDSGVYFCASSQESQNLYNEQFFGPGTRLTVL.

The chain is built from TRBV9 and TRBJ2-2; no firm D call. The CDR3 spans 15 residues. CDR1 and CDR2 (germline): SGDLS, YYNGEE. V dropped 0 bases and J dropped 2 bases, with 8 bases sitting between them. The CDR3, as DNA: TGTGCCAGCAGCGTAGGTCAAACCAACACCGGGGAGCTGTTTTTT. Its protein is CASSVGQTNTGELFF. Variable domain in full (rest from reference TRBV9 and TRBJ2-2): DSGVTQTPKHLITATGQRVTLRCSPRSGDLSVYWYQQSLDQGLQFLIQYYNGEERAKGNILERFSAQQFPDLHSELNLSSLELGDSALYFCASSVGQTNTGELFFGEGSRLTVL.

J is TRBJ2-1 and V is TRBV5-1, with TRBD1 matching 10 bases. The trim removed 4 bases at V and 4 bases at J, leaving 5 bases unmatched. The CDR3 consists of 15 residues. Germline loops: CDR1 SGHRS, CDR2 YFSETQ. For the CDR3, the DNA is TGCGCCAGCAGCCACCGGGACAGGGGATACAATGAGCAGTTCTTC. Translating gives CASSHRDRGYNEQFF.

The J gene is TRBJ1-6, the V gene TRBV9; D remains unclear. The CDR3 runs 15 residues. Germline V gene lookup returns CDR1 SGDLS and CDR2 YYNGEE. The V gene lost 0 bases and the J gene lost 4 bases, with 8 bases spanning the gap. DNA of the CDR3: TGTGCCAGCAGCGTAGACGGTCGGTATAATTCACCCCTCCACTTT. Amino acids: CASSVDGRYNSPLHF. The whole variable domain, remainder taken from reference TRBV9 and TRBJ1-6, is DSGVTQTPKHLITATGQRVTLRCSPRSGDLSVYWYQQSLDQGLQFLIQYYNGEERAKGNILERFSAQQFPDLHSELNLSSLELGDSALYFCASSVDGRYNSPLHFGNGTRLTVT.

This clonotype was counted a single time. The rearrangement joins TRBV2 to TRBJ1-3; 8 bases fit TRBD1. Per germline, CDR1 SNHLY and CDR2 FYNNEI. The CDR3 has 15 amino acids. V dropped 7 bases and J dropped 6; count of bases not matched to a gene: 11. Written as DNA, the CDR3 is TGTGCCAGCAAGTACGACAGGGGAGGTGAAAACACCATATATTTT. Amino acids: CASKYDRGGENTIYF.

This sequence joins TRBV20-1 and TRBJ1-6; no firm D call. This CDR3 contains 16 residues. With 3 bases removed from V and 7 bases from J, the gap between germline ends came to 19 bases. Germline values: CDR1 DFQATT, CDR2 SNEGSKA (reference sequence). The chain's CDR3 is CSARLELGTRNSPLHF. CDR3 nucleotide sequence: TGCAGTGCTAGGTTAGAGCTGGGAACGCGAAATTCACCCCTCCACTTT.

This clonotype has only a few counts. The chain joins TRBV7-9 to TRBJ1-1; D remains unclear. The CDR3 spans 12 residues. In germline, CDR1 is SEHNR, CDR2 FQNEAQ (reference sequence). V was clipped by 2 bases and J by 11 bases, with 12 bases between them. This CDR3 reads CASSLYGAGAFF. The CDR3 DNA is TGTGCCAGCAGCTTATATGGAGCCGGTGCTTTCTTT.

V gene TRBV11-2 combines with J gene TRBJ1-5, with D unresolved. The CDR3 spans 14 residues. Trimming left V 2 bases short and J 9 bases short, with 14 bases between. CDR1 is SGHAT and CDR2 is FQNNGV in the germline V gene. The CDR3 here is CASSLRGGEGPQHF. The CDR3 DNA reads as TGTGCCAGCAGCTTAAGAGGTGGCGAGGGGCCCCAGCATTTT.